A selection of T cell receptor beta chains follows, all from one sample in a study of blood T cell repertoires in COVID-19. TCRdb's table, derived via immunoSEQ multiplex PCR, lists solely in-frame clones and lacks some. The sample yields roughly 97,000 clones, roughly 72% seen once. Sequenced input: peripheral blood. All receptors come from a man aged 65 to 85 with acute or convalescent COVID-19. Both conserved end residues are part of each CDR3. D genes are given only for firm matches. The size field is filled for only some rows; it gives once, few, many or a size class.

TGTGCCAGCAGCCCGGGGACTAGCGACAGCGAGCAGTACTTC	CASSPGTSDSEQYF	TRBJ2-7	TRBD2	.	TRBV9
TGTGCCAGCTCACCCCTAGCGATCACCGGGGAGCTGTTTTTT	CASSPLAITGELFF	TRBJ2-2	.	.	TRBV18
TGCGCCAGCAGCCCTGGGACTAGCGGCACAGATACGCAGTATTTT	CASSPGTSGTDTQYF	TRBJ2-3	TRBD2	.	TRBV10-1
TGCGCCAGCAGCCCCGGGACACCTCTCAGTAAGGTTAGGGATCAGCCCCAGCATTTT	CASSPGTPLSKVRDQPQHF	TRBJ1-5	.	.	TRBV5-1
TGCGCCAGCAGCTTGACAGGTGATCAGCCCCAGCATTTT	CASSLTGDQPQHF	TRBJ1-5	.	.	TRBV5-1
TGCGCCAGCAACCCGGACAGCCCAGGACTTGGCTACACCTTC	CASNPDSPGLGYTF	TRBJ1-2	.	.	TRBV10-2
TGTGCCAGCAGCTTAACGGCGGGAGGGCCGGGGCAAACCGGGGAGCTGTTTTTT	CASSLTAGGPGQTGELFF	TRBJ2-2	TRBD2	.	TRBV7-3
TGCGCCAGCAGCTTGGGGCTGAACACTGAAGCTTTCTTT	CASSLGLNTEAFF	TRBJ1-1	.	.	TRBV5-1
TGTGCCAGCAGCCAAGGGAGGGGGACTGAAGCTTTCTTT	CASSQGRGTEAFF	TRBJ1-1	.	.	TRBV12-3/TRBV12-4
TGTGCCAGTAGTATAGTTAGCGGGGGGCAGTCCTACAATGAGCAGTTCTTC	CASSIVSGGQSYNEQFF	TRBJ2-1	TRBD2	.	TRBV19
TGTGCCAGCAGCTTAGGACAGGGGCAACAGACCCAGTACTTC	CASSLGQGQQTQYF	TRBJ2-5	TRBD1	.	TRBV5-4
TGTGCCAGCAGCTTGGTGCGAGGTCCCCGCTCGTCCTCACCCCTCCACTTT	CASSLVRGPRSSSPLHF	TRBJ1-6	.	.	TRBV5-4
TGTGCCAGCAGCAAAGATTTAGGTCAGACTGCCTACGAGCAGTACTTC	CASSKDLGQTAYEQYF	TRBJ2-7	.	.	TRBV11-2
TGTGCCAGCAGCCTATCGAACACTGAAGCTTTCTTT	CASSLSNTEAFF	TRBJ1-1	.	once	TRBV7-3
TGTGCCAGCAGTGAAGAACAGGGGAACATCTATGGCTACACCTTC	CASSEEQGNIYGYTF	TRBJ1-2	TRBD1	.	TRBV6-1
TGTGCTACGGAGGGTCGAGGAAACACCATATATTTT	CATEGRGNTIYF	TRBJ1-3	.	.	TRBV12-5
TGTGCCAGCTCAATGGACAGCTCTGGGGCCAACGTCCTGACTTTC	CASSMDSSGANVLTF	TRBJ2-6	.	.	TRBV18
TGTGCCAGTAGTGTGGGACTTGCGCCAGATACGCAGTATTTT	CASSVGLAPDTQYF	TRBJ2-3	.	.	TRBV19
TGTGCCAGCAGTTACGAGGGGGCCAGGGAGACCCAGTACTTC	CASSYEGARETQYF	TRBJ2-5	TRBD1	.	TRBV6-6
TGTGCCAGCAGCTTTGAGAATATTTATAATTCACCCCTCCACTTT	CASSFENIYNSPLHF	TRBJ1-6	.	.	TRBV5-5
TGTGCCAGCAGCCAAGGGGGAACTAGCGGGGGTCATACGCAGTATTTT	CASSQGGTSGGHTQYF	TRBJ2-3	TRBD2	.	TRBV4-2
TGTGCCAGCAGTGACACTTCTGGCAATCAGCCCCAGCATTTT	CASSDTSGNQPQHF	TRBJ1-5	.	.	TRBV2
TGTGCCAGCAGCCTCCGCGGTACAGGGGATGATGGCTACACCTTC	CASSLRGTGDDGYTF	TRBJ1-2	TRBD1	.	TRBV3-1/TRBV3-2
TGTGCCAGCAGCACCCTACAGGGGGCGTCTACTGAAGCTTTCTTT	CASSTLQGASTEAFF	TRBJ1-1	TRBD1	.	TRBV25-1
TGTGCCAGTCAATGGGATCCAGGGGCGGTCAATAGCAATCAGCCCCAGCATTTT	CASQWDPGAVNSNQPQHF	TRBJ1-5	.	.	TRBV19
TGCGCCAGCAGCCCCGGGACAGGGATCGTAGATACGCAGTATTTT	CASSPGTGIVDTQYF	TRBJ2-3	TRBD1	.	TRBV5-1
TGTGCCAGCAGTGGCCCAGGCGGTGCAGGGAATGAGCAGTTCTTC	CASSGPGGAGNEQFF	TRBJ2-1	.	.	TRBV28
TGTGCCAGTAGTATACAGGGGCAAGAGACCCAGTACTTC	CASSIQGQETQYF	TRBJ2-5	.	.	TRBV19
TGTGCCAGCAGTTTAGGGGGGGGCACTGAAGCTTTCTTT	CASSLGGGTEAFF	TRBJ1-1	.	.	TRBV12-3/TRBV12-4
TGCAGTGCTAGGGGGGGAGGAAAACTGTTTTTT	CSARGGGKLFF	TRBJ1-4	.	.	TRBV20-1
TGTGCCAGCAGTGTTCCCGGGCCCCAGCATTTT	CASSVPGPQHF	TRBJ1-5	.	.	TRBV2
TGTGCCAGCAGGGGGGAGGGACGGCTAAGCAATCAGCCCCAGCATTTT	CASRGEGRLSNQPQHF	TRBJ1-5	.	.	TRBV2
TGTGCCAGTTCCAATTCCCTAAGGGGGCAAAGCACCATATATTTT	CASSNSLRGQSTIYF	TRBJ1-3	TRBD1	few	TRBV28
TGTGCCAGCAGCCAAGATCGGGCTAGCGGGATTCGTCAGACCCAGTACTTC	CASSQDRASGIRQTQYF	TRBJ2-5	TRBD2	.	TRBV4-2
TGTGCCTGGAGAACAACCGGGACAGGGAAATTTAAAGGTAGCAATCAGCCCCAGCATTTT	CAWRTTGTGKFKGSNQPQHF	TRBJ1-5	TRBD1	.	TRBV30
TGTGCCAGCAGTTCGACAGGGGGCTACTATGGCTACACCTTC	CASSSTGGYYGYTF	TRBJ1-2	TRBD1	.	TRBV28
TGTGCCAGCAGTCTACAGGGGGTCGGACAGCCCCAGCATTTT	CASSLQGVGQPQHF	TRBJ1-5	TRBD1	few	TRBV6-5
TGTGCCAGCAGTTTACTTCCGGGACAGGGGGCGGATGAGCAGTTCTTC	CASSLLPGQGADEQFF	TRBJ2-1	TRBD1	once	TRBV28
TGTGCCAGCTCACCGAAGTTACAGGGTTACAATGAGCAGTTCTTC	CASSPKLQGYNEQFF	TRBJ2-1	.	.	TRBV18
TGTGCCAGCTCCCCCGACAGGGGAGGTAGCAATCAGCCCCAGCATTTT	CASSPDRGGSNQPQHF	TRBJ1-5	TRBD1	.	TRBV18
TGTGCCACCAGTCGGGGACAGGGGACCTATGGCTACACCTTC	CATSRGQGTYGYTF	TRBJ1-2	TRBD1	medium-sized	TRBV24-1
TGCGCCAGCAGCCAGCAGGAAATCACAGATACGCAGTATTTT	CASSQQEITDTQYF	TRBJ2-3	.	.	TRBV5-1
TGTGCCAGCTCCGGACAGCTGCGCACTGAAGCTTTCTTT	CASSGQLRTEAFF	TRBJ1-1	.	.	TRBV6-5
TGTGCCAGCTCACCGGGACAGACCAACACCGGGGAGCTGTTTTTT	CASSPGQTNTGELFF	TRBJ2-2	TRBD1	.	TRBV18
TGCGCCAGCTGTGAGCCCACACGACAGGGTGATTGGGATGGCTACACCTTC	CASCEPTRQGDWDGYTF	TRBJ1-2	TRBD1	.	TRBV10-2
TGTGCCAGCAGCTTGGGCAGGGGAAACTATGGCTACACCTTC	CASSLGRGNYGYTF	TRBJ1-2	.	few	TRBV5-4
TGTGCCAGCAGTGCTAGCGGGGGTGTAGTGAGCACAGATACGCAGTATTTT	CASSASGGVVSTDTQYF	TRBJ2-3	TRBD2	.	TRBV6-1